This T cell receptor (beta chain) is drawn from a study of T-cell reconstitution after alpha-beta-depleted transplantation in children. During its preparation, the TCRbeta library received unique molecular identifiers. TCRdb called the PCR reads again in MiXCR, with one record for every CDR3 protein. The sample records about 400,000 distinct CDR3 sequences, just over 20% being singletons. This clonotype appeared a single time. The V gene's germline CDR1 is SGHRS and CDR2 YFSETQ. The germline V and J ends were trimmed by 7 bases and 4 bases, with 15 bases remaining between them. This CDR3 has 13 residues.

This specimen was PBMCs from the stem cell graft donor, taken from the stem cell graft. The chain uses TRBV5-1 and TRBJ2-7, with D maybe TRBD2 (5 bases). The TCR was taken from a human donor who donated a stem cell graft to a child with acute myeloid leukemia. CDR3 protein: CASGSWSGYEQYF. DNA of the CDR3: TGCGCCAGCGGCTCCTGGTCGGGGTACGAGCAGTACTTC.